This T cell receptor beta chain was obtained from a study of cytomegalovirus exposure and HLA in healthy donors. V was pared by 3 bases and J by 0 bases, with 15 bases between. The CDR3 is 16 residues long. CDR1 is LNHDA, CDR2 SQIVND, per germline (reference sequence). Use of 60 Vbeta and 13 Jbeta primers characterized the PCR. Only in-frame clones appear in the TCRdb table, and some are missing; sequencing was by immunoSEQ multiplex PCR. The repertoire shows 45,000 to 70,000 clones; the top ten hold 12%. Sequences were obtained from PBMCs. This receptor was obtained from a woman aged 25 to 39 in good health and CMV-seropositive. This chain connects TRBV19 to TRBJ2-7; TRBD1 is a possible D gene (6 bases). CDR3 DNA sequence: TGTGCCAGTAGTATCAGCCGAGGGGGATTCTCCTACGAGCAGTACTTC. Its translation: CASSISRGGFSYEQYF.